What follows is one T cell receptor (beta chain) and its context. One junction end does not reproduce the germline sequence, and a read error may be involved. In the authors' workflow: Scientists estimated how many nucleated cells there were by amplifying reference gene primers. Produced via immunoSEQ multiplex PCR; TCRdb's table is partial and in-frame only. D and trimming come from the DNA, and the V and J calls and clone size come from that table. Seen here are 120,000 to 150,000 clones, around 83% observed once, and the top ten hold approximately 4.1%. This sample was taken from a study of blood T cell repertoires in COVID-19. Whole-study context: The United States, Italy and Spain provided the acute and convalescent COVID-19 samples.

The CDR3 has 13 amino acids. Germline V gene sequence: CDR1 MGHRA, CDR2 YSYEKL. V usage is TRBV4-1 and J usage is TRBJ1-2; 9 nucleotides align to TRBD1. Sequencing was performed on peripheral blood. The TCR comes from a woman aged 80 or older with acute or convalescent COVID-19. CDR3 in amino acids: CASSTYRGQGTYF. CDR3 in DNA: TGCGCCAGCAGCACTTACAGGGGGCAGGGGACTTACTTC.